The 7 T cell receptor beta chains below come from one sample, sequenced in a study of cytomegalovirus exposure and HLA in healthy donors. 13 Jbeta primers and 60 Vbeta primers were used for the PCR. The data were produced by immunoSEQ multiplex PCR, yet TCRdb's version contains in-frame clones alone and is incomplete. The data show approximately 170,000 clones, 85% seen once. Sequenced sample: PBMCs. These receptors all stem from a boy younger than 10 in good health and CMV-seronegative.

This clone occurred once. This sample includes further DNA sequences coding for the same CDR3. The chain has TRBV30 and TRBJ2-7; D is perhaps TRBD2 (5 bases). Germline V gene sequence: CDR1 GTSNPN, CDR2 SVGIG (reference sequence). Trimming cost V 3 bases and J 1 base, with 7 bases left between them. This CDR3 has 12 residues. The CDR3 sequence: CAWSRGSYEQYV. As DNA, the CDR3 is TGTGCCTGGAGCCGGGGTTCCTACGAGCAGTACGTC.

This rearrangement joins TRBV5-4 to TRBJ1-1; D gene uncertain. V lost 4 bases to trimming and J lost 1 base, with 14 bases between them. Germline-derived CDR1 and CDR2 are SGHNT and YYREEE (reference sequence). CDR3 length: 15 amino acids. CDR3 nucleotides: TGTGCCAGCAGCGGGAGGAGTATAGAGAACACTGAAGCTTTCTTT. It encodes CASSGRSIENTEAFF. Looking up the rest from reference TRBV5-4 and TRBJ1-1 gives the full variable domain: ETGVTQSPTHLIKTRGQQVTLRCSSQSGHNTVSWYQQALGQGPQFIFQYYREEENGRGNFPPRFSGLQFPNYSSELNVNALELDDSALYLCASSGRSIENTEAFFGQGTRLTVV.

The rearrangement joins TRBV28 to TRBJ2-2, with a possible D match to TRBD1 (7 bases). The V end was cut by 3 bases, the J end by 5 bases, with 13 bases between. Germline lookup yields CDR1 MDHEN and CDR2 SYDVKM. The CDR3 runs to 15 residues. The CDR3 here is CASSFSAGGTGELFF. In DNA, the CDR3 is TGTGCCAGCAGTTTCTCGGCAGGGGGGACCGGGGAGCTGTTTTTT.

CDR3 protein: CASSSKGQSNQPQHF. The CDR3 DNA is TGTGCCAGCAGCAGTAAGGGACAGTCGAATCAGCCCCAGCATTTT. The J gene is TRBJ1-5, the V gene TRBV21-1; the D call of TRBD1 is as the table states it, not checked on the DNA. TRBV21-1 is tagged as a pseudogene. The CDR3 consists of 15 residues.

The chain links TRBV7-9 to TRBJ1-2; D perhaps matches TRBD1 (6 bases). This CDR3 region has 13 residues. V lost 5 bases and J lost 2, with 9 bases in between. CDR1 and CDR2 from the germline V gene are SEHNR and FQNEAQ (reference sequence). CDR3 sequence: CASSPGQNYGYTF. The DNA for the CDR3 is TGTGCCAGCAGCCCAGGACAGAACTATGGCTACACCTTC.

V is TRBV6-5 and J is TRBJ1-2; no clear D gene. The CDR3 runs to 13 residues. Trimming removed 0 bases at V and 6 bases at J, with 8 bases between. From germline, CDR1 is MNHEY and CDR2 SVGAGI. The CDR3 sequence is CASSYSRVHGYTF. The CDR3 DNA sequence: TGTGCCAGCAGTTACTCGAGGGTTCATGGCTACACCTTC.

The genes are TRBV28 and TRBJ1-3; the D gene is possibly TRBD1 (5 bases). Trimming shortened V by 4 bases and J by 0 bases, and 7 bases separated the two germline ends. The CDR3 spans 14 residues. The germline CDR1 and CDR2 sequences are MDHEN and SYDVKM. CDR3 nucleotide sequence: TGTGCCAGCAGTTCAACAGGCTCTGGAAACACCATATATTTT. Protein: CASSSTGSGNTIYF.